The entry below gives a single TCR beta chain sequence along with its context. Its target is not known. From germline, CDR1 is SGHKS and CDR2 YYEKEE (reference sequence). V dropped 4 bases and J dropped 7 bases, with 15 bases sitting between them. The CDR3 runs 13 residues. The sample originates from a study of STAT5B mutations in CD4+ large granular lymphocyte leukemia. Study-level results: No patients shared main leukemic clonotypes, though around 24% appeared at low frequency elsewhere.

The method was immunoSEQ multiplex PCR; TCRdb's version includes in-frame clones alone and lacks a portion of them. Of some 34,000 clones detected, 65% to 80% appear once; the ten largest clones hold about 2%. This sequence joins TRBV5-5 and TRBJ2-7; D remains unclear. The material sequenced was CD4+ T cells from blood buffy coats. This TCR was sampled from a human donor in good health. This CDR3 is CASSASLEGEQYF. The CDR3 DNA is TGTGCCAGCAGCGCCAGTTTGGAAGGGGAGCAGTACTTC.